A selection of T cell receptor beta chains follows, all from one sample in a study of OX40 agonist ivuxolimab in advanced cancers. Assay: immunoSEQ multiplex PCR; the TCRdb copy retains only in-frame clones and omits some. The sample records 100,000 to 150,000 clones, approximately 92% being singletons. Sample: CD4+ or CD8+ T cells sorted from blood, taken in a trial of the OX40 agonist ivuxolimab. Source of these receptors: an adult with an advanced solid tumor such as melanoma, head and neck, liver or kidney cancer. Both conserved end residues are part of each CDR3. The D gene is left open where the match is weak. Size is omitted from some rows. Given values are once, few, many or a class for expanded clones.

CDR3 DNA,CDR3 protein,CDR3 length,V gene,D gene,clone size,J gene
TGTGCCAGCAGTCTAGGATCTAGCTACAATGAGCAGTTCTTC,CASSLGSSYNEQFF,14,TRBV6-5,.,.,TRBJ2-1
TGTGCCAGCAGTGCGACCCAACCTGAGCAGTTCTTC,CASSATQPEQFF,12,TRBV28,.,.,TRBJ2-1
TGTGCCAGCAGTTTCATCAGGGGCAGCTATGGCTACACCTTC,CASSFIRGSYGYTF,14,TRBV6-6,.,.,TRBJ1-2
TGTGCCAGCAGCCCTTACCCGTTGACCGGGGAGCTGTTTTTT,CASSPYPLTGELFF,14,TRBV6-5,.,once,TRBJ2-2
TGTGCCAGCAGCACAAACCCTAGAAACACCATATATTTT,CASSTNPRNTIYF,13,TRBV9,.,.,TRBJ1-3
TGTGCCAGTAGCCGACGGACAGGGGGCACTGAAGCTTTCTTT,CASSRRTGGTEAFF,14,TRBV19,TRBD1,once,TRBJ1-1
TGTGCCAGCAGTTCCGCCGGGACTAGCGGGGCGAATGAGCAGTTCTTC,CASSSAGTSGANEQFF,16,TRBV28,TRBD2,once,TRBJ2-1
TGTGCCAGCAGCCCTCGGACTAGCGGACGCACAGATACGCAGTATTTT,CASSPRTSGRTDTQYF,16,TRBV11-3,TRBD2,.,TRBJ2-3
TGTGCCAGCAGTGAAGGAGGGGTCAGAAACACCGGGGAGCTGTTTTTT,CASSEGGVRNTGELFF,16,TRBV2,.,.,TRBJ2-2
TGTGCCAGTAGCGTAGGACTAGCGGGCACCAATGAGCAGTTCTTC,CASSVGLAGTNEQFF,15,TRBV9,TRBD2,.,TRBJ2-1
TGTGCCAGCAGCACACTACCGACAGGCCCGCCGTATTTT,CASSTLPTGPPYF,13,TRBV9,.,once,TRBJ2-3
TGTGCCAGTACAGGGCGACTCACGGACTGGTTTTTT,CASTGRLTDWFF,12,TRBV19,.,.,TRBJ2-2
TGTGCCAGCAGTTCCCTGGGACCCTATGGCTACACCTTC,CASSSLGPYGYTF,13,TRBV6-6,.,few,TRBJ1-2
TGTGCCAGCAGCTTTGACAGGGGTAACTATGGCTACACCTTC,CASSFDRGNYGYTF,14,TRBV7-2,TRBD1,.,TRBJ1-2
TGTGCCAGCAGCCTTGTCCGGGGGAACTATGGCTACACCTTC,CASSLVRGNYGYTF,14,TRBV7-2,.,.,TRBJ1-2
TGTGCCAGTAGGGGACCAGGTGGAAACACCATATATTTT,CASRGPGGNTIYF,13,TRBV19,.,once,TRBJ1-3
TGTGCCAGCACCATCAAAGGGCCCAAAGAAGATAATTCACCCCTCCACTTT,CASTIKGPKEDNSPLHF,17,TRBV21-1,.,.,TRBJ1-6
TGTGCCAGCAGCTCACGGCGGAGCTCTGGGGCCAACGTCCTGACTTTC,CASSSRRSSGANVLTF,16,TRBV11-2,.,.,TRBJ2-6
TGTGCCAGCAGCTTAGGACGGGACCGCCGGGGTGAGCAGTTCTTC,CASSLGRDRRGEQFF,15,TRBV7-8,.,.,TRBJ2-1
TGTGCCAGCAGTCTTCCCTTGGATACGCAGTATTTT,CASSLPLDTQYF,12,TRBV28,.,.,TRBJ2-3
TGTGCCAGTCGGGGCGGGGGCGAGCAGTACTTC,CASRGGGEQYF,11,TRBV28,TRBD2,.,TRBJ2-7
TGTGCTAGTGGTCCGTCGTTCGGGTCTTTACCTTTCGGCGAGCAGTACTTC,CASGPSFGSLPFGEQYF,17,TRBV12-5,.,.,TRBJ2-7
TGTGCCAGCAGAAGGCAGGGGGTGGATACTGAAGCTTTCTTT,CASRRQGVDTEAFF,14,TRBV5-4,TRBD1,.,TRBJ1-1
TGTGCCAGCAGCCCTCGGGACGAGAAACACTACGAGCAGTACTTC,CASSPRDEKHYEQYF,15,TRBV9,.,.,TRBJ2-7
TGTGCCAGCAGCTCCCCCCGGCAGGGCGGCAATCAGCCCCAGCATTTT,CASSSPRQGGNQPQHF,16,TRBV28,.,.,TRBJ1-5
TGCAGCGTCGCCCGGGACAGGGGGCAACGGGAGCAGTACTTC,CSVARDRGQREQYF,14,TRBV29-1,TRBD1,.,TRBJ2-7
TGCAGCGTCGCACCCGGGACTAGCGGGAGTTTAGGAGAGACCCAGTACTTC,CSVAPGTSGSLGETQYF,17,TRBV29-1,TRBD2,.,TRBJ2-5
TGCGCCAGCAGCTTGGCTTTGATCCAGCCGAACACTGAAGCTTTCTTT,CASSLALIQPNTEAFF,16,TRBV5-1,.,.,TRBJ1-1
TGTGCCATTCGGGGGCAGGGGGATGGGACCCAGTACTTC,CAIRGQGDGTQYF,13,TRBV28,.,.,TRBJ2-5
TGTGCCATCAGCGACCACGGTAGCAATCAGCCCCAGCATTTT,CAISDHGSNQPQHF,14,TRBV10-3,.,.,TRBJ1-5
TGTGCCAGCAGCTTTAGCAGGACCACAGATACGCAGTATTTT,CASSFSRTTDTQYF,14,TRBV7-8,.,.,TRBJ2-3
TGCGCCAGCAGTGAGCAGGGCAGGGAGGATGAGCAGTTCTTC,CASSEQGREDEQFF,14,TRBV10-1,.,.,TRBJ2-1
TGTGCCAGCAGCTTGGCTAGCGGGGTAGAGACCCAGTACTTC,CASSLASGVETQYF,14,TRBV5-6,TRBD2,.,TRBJ2-5
TGTGCCAGCAGTTTATTGTTAGGGCCCGGGACTAGCAGGCCATCACTCACCCCAGATACGCAGTATTTT,CASSLLLGPGTSRPSLTPDTQYF,23,TRBV28,TRBD2,.,TRBJ2-3
TGCGCCAGCAGCCAAGATCTAGCGGGAGTCTACGAGCAGTACTTC,CASSQDLAGVYEQYF,15,TRBV4-3,TRBD2,.,TRBJ2-7
TGTGCCAGCAGCTTAAATAACCCCTACTATAATTCACCCCTCCACTTT,CASSLNNPYYNSPLHF,16,TRBV7-2,.,.,TRBJ1-6
TGTGCCAGCAGCCAATATCTAGCGGGAGGGCCACGAGAGCAGTACTTC,CASSQYLAGGPREQYF,16,TRBV27,TRBD2,.,TRBJ2-7
TGTGCCAGCAGTGTGGGGAGGAGCAATCAGCCCCAGCATTTT,CASSVGRSNQPQHF,14,TRBV2,.,few,TRBJ1-5
TGTGCCAGCAGTTACCCTGCAGGAGACGAGCAGTACTTC,CASSYPAGDEQYF,13,TRBV6-5,.,.,TRBJ2-7